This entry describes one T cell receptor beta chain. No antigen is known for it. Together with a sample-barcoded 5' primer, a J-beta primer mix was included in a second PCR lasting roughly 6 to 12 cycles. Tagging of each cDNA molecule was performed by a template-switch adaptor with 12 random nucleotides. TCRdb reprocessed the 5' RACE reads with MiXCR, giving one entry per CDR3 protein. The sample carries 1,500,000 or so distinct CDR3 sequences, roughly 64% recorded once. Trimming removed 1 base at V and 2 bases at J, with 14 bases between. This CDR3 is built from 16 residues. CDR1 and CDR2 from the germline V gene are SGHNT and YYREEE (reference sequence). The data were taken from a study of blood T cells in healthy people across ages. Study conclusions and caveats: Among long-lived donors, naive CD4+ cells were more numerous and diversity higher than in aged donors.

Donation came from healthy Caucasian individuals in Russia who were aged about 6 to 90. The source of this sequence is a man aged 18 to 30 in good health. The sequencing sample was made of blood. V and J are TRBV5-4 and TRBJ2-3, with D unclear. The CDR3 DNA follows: TGTGCCAGCAGCTTGAGGGCTCACCAAGACACAGATACGCAGTATTTT. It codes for CASSLRAHQDTDTQYF.